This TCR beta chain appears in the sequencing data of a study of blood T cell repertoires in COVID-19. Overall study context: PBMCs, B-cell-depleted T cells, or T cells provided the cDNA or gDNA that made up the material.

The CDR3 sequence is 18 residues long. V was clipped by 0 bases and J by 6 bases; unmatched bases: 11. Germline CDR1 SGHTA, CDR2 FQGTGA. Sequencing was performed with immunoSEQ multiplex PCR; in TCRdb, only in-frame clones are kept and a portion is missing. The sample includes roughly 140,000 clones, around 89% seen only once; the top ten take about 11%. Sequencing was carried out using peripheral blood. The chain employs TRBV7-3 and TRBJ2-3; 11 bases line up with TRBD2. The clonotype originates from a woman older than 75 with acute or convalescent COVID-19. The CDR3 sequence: CASSLTPISGGAGDTQYF. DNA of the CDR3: TGTGCCAGCAGCTTAACCCCCATTAGCGGGGGGGCCGGGGATACGCAGTATTTT.